One sample yielded the 14 T cell receptor beta chains listed below, sequenced in a study of identical twins. TCRdb passed the 5' RACE reads through MiXCR, listing each CDR3 protein once. The sample includes about 690,000 distinct CDR3 sequences, less than 7% of them seen just once. The sequenced sample consisted of naive T cells sorted from blood. Receptor source: a man aged 18-30 years in good health.

In the case of this clonotype: It may be a read error: a sequence one base away is much more abundant. V is TRBV12-3 or TRBV12-4 and J is TRBJ2-5, with TRBD1 identical over 9 bases. The CDR3 contains 15 residues. The CDR3 here is CGSSAGQGGRETQYF. CDR3 coding DNA: TGTGGCAGCAGTGCGGGACAGGGTGGTAGAGAGACCCAGTACTTC.

This clonotype was seen repeatedly, ten times or more. The chain joins TRBV4-1 to TRBJ1-4; D is perhaps TRBD1 (5 bases). V was clipped by 1 base and J by 8 bases, with 11 bases between them. Per the germline V gene, CDR1 is MGHRA and CDR2 is YSYEKL. The CDR3 contains 14 residues. The CDR3 region is CASSQVRGEEKLFF. CDR3 bases: TGCGCCAGCAGCCAAGTTCGGGGGGAGGAAAAACTGTTTTTT.

This chain joins TRBV7-9 and TRBJ2-5; D remains unclear. CDR1 SEHNR and CDR2 FQNEAQ come from the germline V gene (reference sequence). Trimming left V 8 bases short and J 0 bases short, with 13 bases between. This CDR3 contains 14 residues. The CDR3: CASSERWDQETQYF. The CDR3 nucleotides read TGTGCCAGCTCGGAGCGATGGGACCAAGAGACCCAGTACTTC.

This clonotype occurred a few times. The chain recombines TRBV6-2 or TRBV6-3 with TRBJ1-1, with D uncertain. V lost 2 bases and J 5 bases, leaving 6 bases between the germline ends. This CDR3 has 12 residues. The germline gives CDR1 MNHEY, CDR2 SVGEGT. The CDR3 loop is CASSYGRTEAFF. The DNA of the CDR3 is TGTGCCAGCAGTTACGGCAGAACTGAAGCTTTCTTT.

The rearrangement uses TRBV11-2 and TRBJ2-1, with 11 positions matching TRBD2. Germline values: CDR1 SGHAT, CDR2 FQNNGV. CDR3 length equals 16 residues. Trimming took 5 bases from V and 2 from J; bases not matched to a gene: 5. This CDR3 is CASSRISGRAYNEQFF. DNA for the CDR3: TGTGCCAGCAGCCGGATTAGCGGGAGGGCCTACAATGAGCAGTTCTTC.

This clonotype was counted a few times. The V gene is TRBV5-1, the J gene TRBJ2-5; possible D gene TRBD2, 5 bases. The germline V gene encodes CDR1 SGHRS and CDR2 YFSETQ. V lost 4 bases and J lost 4, with 14 bases in between. The CDR3 is 14 residues long. CDR3 amino acids: CASSGSVSGETQYF. Here the CDR3 DNA reads TGCGCCAGCAGCGGGTCGGTCAGCGGAGAGACCCAGTACTTC.

This clonotype was recorded a few times. V and J are TRBV5-6 and TRBJ2-7, with 15 nucleotides matching TRBD2. Unmatched junction bases numbered 8, after V lost 4 bases and J lost 3 bases. Germline CDR1 SGHDT, CDR2 YYEEEE. The length of the CDR3 is 17 residues. The CDR3, as DNA: TGTGCCAGCAGCCAATGGACTAGCGGGAGGGACTACTACGAGCAGTACGTC. Protein sequence: CASSQWTSGRDYYEQYV.

Turning to this clonotype: With a much larger clone just one base away, this may be a read error. The chain carries TRBV5-1 and TRBJ2-1, with 12 bases lining up with TRBD2. This CDR3 has 14 amino acids. Germline values: CDR1 SGHRS, CDR2 YFSETQ. The CDR3 reads CASRRLAGDDERFF. CDR3 in DNA: TGCGCCAGCAGAAGACTAGCGGGAGACGATGAGCGGTTCTTC.

This clonotype appeared once. V gene TRBV5-1 combines with J gene TRBJ2-5, with TRBD2 identical over 10 bases. CDR1 and CDR2 from the germline V gene are SGHRS and YFSETQ. The CDR3 extends over 16 amino acids. The V segment lost 4 bases and the J segment 5 bases; nucleotides outside the gene matches: 11. For the CDR3, the DNA is TGCGCCAGCAGCCGGACTAGCGGAGTCCTGGGGGAGACCCAGTACTTC. It translates to CASSRTSGVLGETQYF.

This sequence joins TRBV20-1 and TRBJ2-7; no clear D. The V gene lost 6 bases and the J gene lost 3 bases, with 18 bases spanning the gap. The CDR3 is 14 amino acids. Germline V gene lookup returns CDR1 DFQATT and CDR2 SNEGSKA (reference sequence). The CDR3 is CSAVNSNTHYEQYF. CDR3 sequence (DNA): TGCAGTGCCGTAAACTCGAACACTCACTACGAGCAGTACTTC.

The sample holds many counts of this clonotype. The chain joins TRBV6-1 to TRBJ1-1; TRBD1 is a possible D gene (5 bases). This CDR3 is built from 13 residues. From germline, CDR1 is MNHNS and CDR2 SASEGT. Trimming left V 5 bases short and J 3 bases short, with 10 bases between. The CDR3 nucleotides read TGTGCCAGCAGTCCAGGGAGGGACACTGAAGCTTTCTTT. It codes for CASSPGRDTEAFF.

This clonotype came up many times. This rearrangement joins TRBV5-1 to TRBJ2-1; 7 positions agree with TRBD1. CDR3 size: 14 residues. From germline, CDR1 is SGHRS and CDR2 YFSETQ. The J segment lost 8 bases and the V segment lost 4 bases, leaving 9 bases of the junction unmatched. The CDR3 here is CASSQGTEGYEQFF. The CDR3, as DNA: TGCGCCAGCAGCCAAGGGACAGAGGGATATGAGCAGTTCTTC.

The chain uses TRBV6-2 or TRBV6-3 and TRBJ2-1; D tentatively fits TRBD1 or TRBD2 (5 bases each). This CDR3 contains 19 residues. Germline CDR1 MNHEY, CDR2 SVGEGT. With 3 bases removed from V and 1 base from J, the gap between germline ends came to 22 bases. The CDR3 DNA reads as TGTGCCAGCAGTTATAACGGTTATTGGGACGTACGTTCCTACAATGAGCAGTTCTTC. Translation: CASSYNGYWDVRSYNEQFF.

Ten or more counts support this clonotype. The chain uses TRBV12-3 or TRBV12-4 and TRBJ2-5; D unresolved. V lost 5 bases, J lost 2 bases, and 12 bases lay in between. The CDR3 covers 14 residues. CDR3 bases: TGTGCCAGCAGTAGAAGTCGGTTACAAGAGACCCAGTACTTC. Protein sequence: CASSRSRLQETQYF.